One sample yielded the 29 T cell receptor beta chains listed below, sequenced in a study of control samples from healthy donors and cancer patients. TCRdb's table, derived via immunoSEQ multiplex PCR, lists solely in-frame clones and lacks some. Of some 410,000 clones detected, over 75% appear once; the ten largest clones hold 5.5% to 8%. Sequencing was performed on PBMCs. These receptors all come from a man in his forties with head and neck cancer.

As DNA, the CDR3 is TGTGCCAGTAGTAGAAGTCAGCGGGAGTGGGCAGATACGCAGTATTTT. This translates into CASSRSQREWADTQYF. The chain joins TRBV19 to TRBJ2-3; 8 bases fit TRBD2. V shed 4 bases and J 4 bases; nucleotides not matched to a gene: 10. This CDR3 comprises 16 residues. Germline V gene data show CDR1 as LNHDA and CDR2 as SQIVND (reference sequence).

The V call is TRBV9, the J call TRBJ2-7, with a weak D call TRBD2 (6 bases). CDR3 length: 11 residues. Germline lookup yields CDR1 SGDLS and CDR2 YYNGEE. Between the trimmed V and J ends, which lost 7 bases and 5 bases, there was a span of 10 bases. The CDR3 loop reads CASGTYNEQYF. The CDR3 DNA reads TGTGCCAGCGGGACTTACAACGAGCAGTACTTC.

This chain connects TRBV4-2 to TRBJ2-1, with 12 bases that match TRBD2. The CDR3 totals 17 residues. The germline gives CDR1 LGHNA, CDR2 YNFKEQ. After removal of 0 bases from V and 8 bases from J, the junction contained 8 bases not matched to a gene. CDR3 coding DNA: TGTGCCAGCAGCCAAGATTCCTTGGCTAGCGGGAGGGATGAGCAGTTCTTC. It specifies CASSQDSLASGRDEQFF.

The gene calls are TRBV7-3 and TRBJ2-7; 7 bases match TRBD1. Unmatched junction bases numbered 2, after V lost 0 bases and J lost 6 bases. Germline-derived CDR1 and CDR2 are SGHTA and FQGTGA. This CDR3 has 13 amino acids. CDR3 sequence (DNA): TGTGCCAGCAGCTTAACAGGGGGCAGCGAGCAGTACTTC. Encoded protein: CASSLTGGSEQYF.

This clone has a single count. The chain has TRBV7-5 and TRBJ2-2; the table's TRBD1 call for D was not verified on the DNA. TRBV7-5 is tagged as a pseudogene. This CDR3 region has 17 residues. For the CDR3, the DNA is TGTGCCAGAAGCTTAGGCAGGGGGACGAAAATTACCGGGGAGCTGTTTTTT. Its translation: CARSLGRGTKITGELFF.

J is TRBJ1-6 and V is TRBV6-6; TRBD1 might be the D (6 bases). With 0 bases removed from V and 12 bases from J, the gap between germline ends came to 15 bases. Germline V gene lookup returns CDR1 MNHNY and CDR2 SVGAGI (reference sequence). This CDR3 region has 15 residues. The CDR3 loop is CASSYSGTSKGPLHF. CDR3 coding DNA: TGTGCCAGCAGTTACTCCGGGACATCGAAAGGACCCCTCCACTTT.

This rearrangement joins TRBV27 to TRBJ2-3; no clear D gene. The CDR3 length is 15 residues. V lost 3 bases, J lost 3 bases, and 13 bases lay in between. Germline values: CDR1 MNHEY, CDR2 SMNVEV (reference sequence). CDR3 residues: CASSLGPPATDTQYF. The DNA of the CDR3 is TGTGCCAGCAGTTTGGGTCCTCCCGCAACAGATACGCAGTATTTT.

V gene TRBV6-5 combines with J gene TRBJ2-6; D not resolved. Germline-derived CDR1 and CDR2 are MNHEY and SVGAGI. V shed 6 bases and J shed 0 bases, with 3 bases lying between them. The CDR3 is 13 residues long. Here the CDR3 DNA reads TGTGCCAGCAGGGACTCTGGGGCCAACGTCCTGACTTTC. This gives the protein CASRDSGANVLTF.

This chain's CDR3 is CASSPGKRSLSYEQYF. CDR3 nucleotides: TGTGCCAGCAGTCCCGGTAAGAGATCCCTCTCCTACGAGCAGTACTTC. The chain links TRBV27 to TRBJ2-7, with D unclear. CDR1 is MNHEY and CDR2 is SMNVEV in the germline V gene (reference sequence). The CDR3 totals 16 residues. With 5 bases removed from V and 0 bases from J, the gap between germline ends came to 17 bases.

This clone was detected only once. This chain uses TRBV18 with TRBJ1-4, with D maybe TRBD1 (6 bases). This CDR3 contains 17 residues. The germline V and J ends were trimmed by 3 bases and 4 bases, with 18 bases remaining between them. The V gene's germline CDR1 is KGHSH and CDR2 LQKENI. The CDR3: CASSPSPGAALNEKLFF. For the CDR3, the DNA is TGTGCCAGCTCACCTTCCCCAGGGGCGGCCCTTAATGAAAAACTGTTTTTT.

CDR3 in amino acids: CASSQKNSAANTGELFF. The CDR3 region has the DNA TGTGCCAGCAGCCAAAAAAATTCGGCTGCGAACACCGGGGAGCTGTTTTTT. The chain uses TRBV3-1 (or the pseudogene TRBV3-2) and TRBJ2-2, with D unresolved. From germline, CDR1 is LGHDT and CDR2 YNNKEL (reference sequence). The CDR3 runs to 17 residues. The V gene lost 2 bases and the J gene lost 0 bases, with 13 bases spanning the gap.

J is TRBJ2-7 and V is TRBV7-2, with D possibly TRBD1 on 5 matching bases. V was cut by 5 bases and J by 7 bases, with 12 bases left in between. Germline CDR1 and CDR2: SGHTA and FQGNSA. The CDR3 has 12 residues. CDR3 sequence (DNA): TGTGCCAGCAGCCTCGATCCAGGGGAGCAGTACTTC. This encodes CASSLDPGEQYF. The full variable domain, in which reference TRBV7-2 and TRBJ2-7 provide the parts outside the CDR3, is GAGVSQSPSNKVTEKGKDVELRCDPISGHTALYWYRQSLGQGLEFLIYFQGNSAPDKSGLPSDRFSAERTGGSVSTLTIQRTQQEDSAVYLCASSLDPGEQYFGPGTRLTVT.

The CDR3 region is CASSQDSAEVYGYTF. In DNA form, the CDR3 reads TGCGCCAGCAGCCAGGACAGCGCTGAAGTATATGGCTACACCTTC. The chain has TRBV4-3 and TRBJ1-2, with a weak D call TRBD1 (6 bases). V dropped 3 bases and J dropped 5 bases, with 16 bases sitting between them. From germline, CDR1 is LGHNA and CDR2 YSLEER. The CDR3 runs 15 residues.

The V gene is TRBV28, the J gene TRBJ1-4; no firm D call. The germline V and J ends were trimmed by 7 bases and 0 bases, with 6 bases remaining between them. The CDR3 sequence is 13 residues long. Looked up from germline, CDR1 is MDHEN and CDR2 is SYDVKM. CDR3 bases: TGTGCCAGCAAAGGCGCAACTAATGAAAAACTGTTTTTT. This sequence encodes CASKGATNEKLFF.

This clone has only one observation. This chain connects TRBV7-9 to TRBJ1-6; D possibly corresponds to TRBD1 (6 bases). Per germline, CDR1 SEHNR and CDR2 FQNEAQ (reference sequence). The CDR3 runs to 14 residues. V shed 2 bases and J shed 10 bases, with 12 bases lying between them. CDR3 coding DNA: TGTGCCAGCAGCTTAAGGGGGACGGGGTCACCCCTCCACTTT. Protein: CASSLRGTGSPLHF.

V and J are TRBV7-9 and TRBJ1-1, with a tentative D call TRBD1 (6 bases). CDR1 and CDR2 (germline): SEHNR, FQNEAQ (reference sequence). The CDR3 loop spans 16 amino acids. Trimming left V 3 bases short and J 1 base short, with 15 bases between. The CDR3 DNA follows: TGTGCCAGCAGCTTGAGGACAGATCTCCCGAACACTGAAGCTTTCTTT. Amino acid sequence: CASSLRTDLPNTEAFF.

This chain connects TRBV3-1 (or the pseudogene TRBV3-2) to TRBJ1-6; a weak D match, TRBD1 (5 bases). Germline CDR1 is LGHDT and CDR2 is YNNKEL (reference sequence). This CDR3 is built from 14 residues. V lost 4 bases, J lost 5 bases, and 9 bases lay in between. This chain's CDR3 is CASSLQGHNSPLHF. In DNA, the CDR3 is TGTGCCAGCAGCCTCCAGGGTCATAATTCACCCCTCCACTTT.

V usage is TRBV24-1 and J usage is TRBJ2-3; 14 positions agree with TRBD2. Germline CDR1 is KGHDR and CDR2 is SFDVKD. V shed 3 bases and J 5 bases; nucleotides not matched to a gene: 6. The CDR3 has 17 amino acids. CDR3 sequence (DNA): TGTGCCACCAGTGATATGACTAGCGGGGGGGCCATAGATACGCAGTATTTT. Protein: CATSDMTSGGAIDTQYF.

J is TRBJ1-2 and V is TRBV12-3 or TRBV12-4; D may be TRBD1 (6 bases). V was cut by 6 bases and J by 8 bases, with 16 bases left in between. The CDR3 covers 13 residues. The CDR3 DNA sequence: TGTGCCAGCAGGCCCGGGGGGCGGCAGGGCTACACCTTC. Encoded protein: CASRPGGRQGYTF.

The rearrangement uses TRBV18 and TRBJ2-7; no clear D. This CDR3 is built from 12 residues. Per germline, CDR1 KGHSH and CDR2 LQKENI. Trimming took 2 bases from V and 7 from J, leaving 9 bases between them. The CDR3 DNA is TGTGCCAGCTCACCATCTTTCGGAGAGCAGTACTTC. Its protein is CASSPSFGEQYF.

The chain combines TRBV27 with TRBJ1-2, with TRBD1 as a possible D gene (6 bases). The CDR3 spans 12 residues. Germline V lookup: CDR1 MNHEY, CDR2 SMNVEV (reference sequence). V lost 5 bases to trimming and J lost 3 bases, with 7 bases between them. Written as DNA, the CDR3 is TGTGCCAGCAGTCACAGGGACTATGGCTACACCTTC. This gives the protein CASSHRDYGYTF.

This chain links TRBV9 with TRBJ2-7, with 7 bases matching TRBD1. V shed 4 bases and J 3 bases; nucleotides not matched to a gene: 7. The V gene's germline CDR1 is SGDLS and CDR2 YYNGEE. The CDR3 sequence is 14 residues long. This CDR3 reads CASSPRDSYYEQYF. The DNA for the CDR3 is TGTGCCAGCAGCCCAAGGGACAGCTACTACGAGCAGTACTTC. The whole variable domain, filled in from reference TRBV9 and TRBJ2-7, reads DSGVTQTPKHLITATGQRVTLRCSPRSGDLSVYWYQQSLDQGLQFLIQYYNGEERAKGNILERFSAQQFPDLHSELNLSSLELGDSALYFCASSPRDSYYEQYFGPGTRLTVT.

The chain's CDR3 is CASSLARGSGNQPQHF. The CDR3 nucleotides are TGTGCCAGCAGCTTAGCCCGGGGGTCTGGTAATCAGCCCCAGCATTTT. The chain carries TRBV7-8 and TRBJ1-5; TRBD1 might be the D (5 bases). This CDR3 contains 16 residues. Germline assignment: CDR1 SGHVS and CDR2 FQNEAQ. V lost 0 bases and J 4 bases, leaving 13 bases between the germline ends. The entire variable domain, with the rest obtained from reference TRBV7-8 and TRBJ1-5, is as follows: GAGVSQSPRYKVAKRGQDVALRCDPISGHVSLFWYQQALGQGPEFLTYFQNEAQLDKSGLPSDRFFAERPEGSVSTLKIQRTQQEDSAVYLCASSLARGSGNQPQHFGDGTRLSIL.

The chain combines TRBV5-1 with TRBJ2-1; D remains unclear. Germline values: CDR1 SGHRS, CDR2 YFSETQ. This CDR3 region has 15 residues. V was shortened by 5 bases and J by 0 bases, with 12 bases between the two germline ends. The CDR3 region has the DNA TGCGCCAGCAGTTTTGGCAGGAGCTCCTACAATGAGCAGTTCTTC. This sequence encodes CASSFGRSSYNEQFF.

The chain uses TRBV15 and TRBJ2-5, with a possible D match to TRBD2 (5 bases). In germline, CDR1 is LNHNV, CDR2 YYDKDF (reference sequence). The V end lost 1 base, the J end lost 4 bases, and 7 bases lay between the germline ends. This CDR3 contains 13 residues. This CDR3 is CATSRVSGETQYF. The CDR3 region has the DNA TGTGCCACCAGCAGAGTCAGCGGAGAGACCCAGTACTTC.

J is TRBJ2-7 and V is TRBV11-2; tentative D call: TRBD2 (6 bases). Germline V lookup: CDR1 SGHAT, CDR2 FQNNGV. V lost 2 bases and J 7 bases, leaving 18 bases between the germline ends. The CDR3 sequence is 15 residues long. The CDR3 loop reads CASSLWVGGSGEQYF. DNA for the CDR3: TGTGCCAGCAGCTTATGGGTTGGGGGGTCGGGGGAGCAGTACTTC.

This chain links TRBV9 with TRBJ2-1; 9 bases are shared with TRBD2. The germline V gene has CDR1 SGDLS and CDR2 YYNGEE. Losses at the gene ends were 4 bases for V and 7 bases for J; bases not matched to a gene: 12. This CDR3 spans 16 amino acids. As DNA, the CDR3 is TGTGCCAGCAGCCTTTTTCTTAGCGGGAGTCGGAATGAGCAGTTCTTC. Translating gives CASSLFLSGSRNEQFF.

This rearrangement joins TRBV5-1 to TRBJ2-1; 11 bases align to TRBD2. Looked up from germline, CDR1 is SGHRS and CDR2 is YFSETQ. The trim removed 5 bases at V and 5 bases at J, leaving 6 bases unmatched. CDR3 size: 15 residues. CDR3 protein: CASSYSSGGNNEQFF. DNA of the CDR3: TGCGCCAGCAGTTATTCTAGCGGGGGGAACAATGAGCAGTTCTTC.

The chain employs TRBV7-6 and TRBJ2-5; D might be TRBD2 (5 bases). Trimming removed 5 bases from V and 4 bases from J, with 20 bases in between. Germline values: CDR1 SGHVS, CDR2 FNYEAQ. The CDR3 is 16 residues long. The DNA for the CDR3 is TGTGCCAGCAGCCCCCTCGTGCGGACTCTAGGAGAGACCCAGTACTTC. This codes for CASSPLVRTLGETQYF.